The clone carrying this TCR beta chain turned up a few times. This specimen comes from a study of response to subunit inactivated influenza vaccine. Each CDR3 protein gets one entry after TCRdb re-called the RT-PCR reads with MiXCR. The repertoire holds under 800,000 distinct CDR3 sequences, roughly 14% seen once, with around 7% in the top ten. The CDR3 has 13 residues. From germline, CDR1 is DFQATT and CDR2 SNEGSKA (reference sequence). Trimming took off 0 bases at V and 8 bases at J, with 12 bases between the two ends. The chain employs TRBV20-1 and TRBJ2-3; unclear D gene. This clonotype was obtained from a man between 50 and 59 years old who received an inactivated influenza vaccine. Sequencing was performed on PBMCs from blood, taken approximately 15 days before vaccination. CDR3 loop: CSARDPPVGTQYF. Written as DNA, the CDR3 is TGCAGTGCTAGAGATCCTCCAGTCGGTACGCAGTATTTT.